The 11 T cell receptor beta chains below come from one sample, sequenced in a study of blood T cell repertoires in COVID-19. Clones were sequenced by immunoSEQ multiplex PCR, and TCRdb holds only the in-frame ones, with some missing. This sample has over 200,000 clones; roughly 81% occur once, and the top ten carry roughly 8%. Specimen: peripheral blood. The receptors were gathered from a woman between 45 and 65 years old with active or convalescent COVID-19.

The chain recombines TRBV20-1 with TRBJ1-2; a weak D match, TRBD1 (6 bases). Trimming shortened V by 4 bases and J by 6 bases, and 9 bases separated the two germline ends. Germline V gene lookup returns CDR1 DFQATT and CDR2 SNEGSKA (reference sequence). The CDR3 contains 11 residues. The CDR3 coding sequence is TGCAGTGCTACGGACAGAGATGGCTACACCTTC. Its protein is CSATDRDGYTF.

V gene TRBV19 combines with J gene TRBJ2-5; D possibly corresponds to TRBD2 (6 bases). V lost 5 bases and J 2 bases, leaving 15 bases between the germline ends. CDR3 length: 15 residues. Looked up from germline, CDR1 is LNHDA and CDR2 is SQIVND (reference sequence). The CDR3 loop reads CASSSRLGEQETQYF. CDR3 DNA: TGTGCCAGTAGTTCCAGACTAGGGGAACAAGAGACCCAGTACTTC.

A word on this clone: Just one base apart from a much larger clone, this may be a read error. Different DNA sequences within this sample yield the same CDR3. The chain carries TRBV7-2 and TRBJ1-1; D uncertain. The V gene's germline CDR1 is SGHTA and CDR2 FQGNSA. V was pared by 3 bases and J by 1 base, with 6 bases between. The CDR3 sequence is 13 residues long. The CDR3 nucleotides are TGTGCCAGCAGCTTCCGGGGGAACACTGAAGCTTTCTTT. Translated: CASSFRGNTEAFF.

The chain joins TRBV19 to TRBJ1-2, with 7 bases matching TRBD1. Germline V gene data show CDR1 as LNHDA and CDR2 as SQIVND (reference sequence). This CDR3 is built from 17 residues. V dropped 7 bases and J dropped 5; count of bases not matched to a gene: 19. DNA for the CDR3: TGTGCCAGTACCCGGGCAGGGAGAGGGGGCGAGAAATATGGCTACACCTTC. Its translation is CASTRAGRGGEKYGYTF.

Written as DNA, the CDR3 is TGTGCCAGTAGTTGGAGTTTTGATGAGCAGTTCTTC. Translated: CASSWSFDEQFF. The V call is TRBV19, the J call TRBJ2-1; unclear D gene. Germline lookup yields CDR1 LNHDA and CDR2 SQIVND (reference sequence). Trimming took 5 bases from V and 8 from J, leaving 10 bases between them. The CDR3 consists of 12 residues.

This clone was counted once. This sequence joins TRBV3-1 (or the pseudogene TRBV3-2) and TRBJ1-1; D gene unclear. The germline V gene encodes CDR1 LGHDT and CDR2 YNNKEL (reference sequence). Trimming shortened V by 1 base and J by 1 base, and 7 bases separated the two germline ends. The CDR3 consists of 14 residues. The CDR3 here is CASSQGSRNTEAFF. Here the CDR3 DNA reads TGTGCCAGCAGCCAAGGTTCGAGGAACACTGAAGCTTTCTTT.

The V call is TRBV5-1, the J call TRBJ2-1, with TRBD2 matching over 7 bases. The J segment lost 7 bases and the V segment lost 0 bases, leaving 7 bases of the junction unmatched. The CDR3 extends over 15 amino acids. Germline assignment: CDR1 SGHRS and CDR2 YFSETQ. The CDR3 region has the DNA TGCGCCAGCAGCTTGGGTGGGACTACCAATAATGAGCAGTTCTTC. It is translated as CASSLGGTTNNEQFF.

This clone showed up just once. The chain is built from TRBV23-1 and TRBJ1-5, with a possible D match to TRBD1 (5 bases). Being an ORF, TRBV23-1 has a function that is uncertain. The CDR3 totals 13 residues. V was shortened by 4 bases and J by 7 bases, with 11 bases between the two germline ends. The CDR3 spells CASSPGPGQPQHF. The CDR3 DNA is TGCGCCAGCAGTCCAGGGCCTGGGCAGCCCCAGCATTTT.

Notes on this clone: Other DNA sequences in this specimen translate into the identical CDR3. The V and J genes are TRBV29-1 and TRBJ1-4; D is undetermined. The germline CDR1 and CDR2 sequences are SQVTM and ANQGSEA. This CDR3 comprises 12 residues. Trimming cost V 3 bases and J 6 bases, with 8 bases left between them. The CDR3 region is CSVDRGDEKLFF. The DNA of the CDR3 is TGCAGCGTTGACCGGGGAGATGAAAAACTGTTTTTT.

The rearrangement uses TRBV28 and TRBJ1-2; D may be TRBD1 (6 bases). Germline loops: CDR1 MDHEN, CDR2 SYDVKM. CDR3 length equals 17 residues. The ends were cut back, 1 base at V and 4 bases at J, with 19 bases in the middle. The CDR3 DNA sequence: TGTGCCAGCAGTTTATATGTGACAGGTCCCCACGGCTATGGCTACACCTTC. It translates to CASSLYVTGPHGYGYTF.

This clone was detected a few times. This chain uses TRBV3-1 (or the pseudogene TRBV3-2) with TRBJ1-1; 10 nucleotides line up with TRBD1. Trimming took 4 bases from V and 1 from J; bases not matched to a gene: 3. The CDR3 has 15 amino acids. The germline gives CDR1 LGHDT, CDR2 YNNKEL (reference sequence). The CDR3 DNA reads TGTGCCAGCAGCCGCAGGGACAGGGGGAACACTGAAGCTTTCTTT. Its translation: CASSRRDRGNTEAFF.